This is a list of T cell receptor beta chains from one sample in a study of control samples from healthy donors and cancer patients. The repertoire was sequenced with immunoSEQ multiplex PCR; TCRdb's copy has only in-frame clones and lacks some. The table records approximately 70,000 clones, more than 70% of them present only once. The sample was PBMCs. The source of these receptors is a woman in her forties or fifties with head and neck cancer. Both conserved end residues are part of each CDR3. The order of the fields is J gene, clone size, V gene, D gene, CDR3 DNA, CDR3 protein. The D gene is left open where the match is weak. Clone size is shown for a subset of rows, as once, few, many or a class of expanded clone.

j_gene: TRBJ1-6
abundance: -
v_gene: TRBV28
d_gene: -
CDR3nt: TGTGCCAGCAGCCTCCCGACGGGTTCACCCCTCCACTTT
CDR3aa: CASSLPTGSPLHF

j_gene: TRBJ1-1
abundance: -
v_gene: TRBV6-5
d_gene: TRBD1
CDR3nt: TGTGCCAGCAGCCCCGGGACAGGGTTTGAAGCTTTCTTT
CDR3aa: CASSPGTGFEAFF

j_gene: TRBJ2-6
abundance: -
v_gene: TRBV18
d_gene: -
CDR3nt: TGTGCCAGCTCACCAGAACACACCTCCTCTGGGGCCAACGTCCTGACTTTC
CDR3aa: CASSPEHTSSGANVLTF

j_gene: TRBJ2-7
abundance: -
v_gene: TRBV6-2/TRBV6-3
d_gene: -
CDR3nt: TGTGCCAGCAGTTACGGACCATTCTACGAGCAGTACTTC
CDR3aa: CASSYGPFYEQYF

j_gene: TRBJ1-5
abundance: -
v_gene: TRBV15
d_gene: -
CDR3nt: TGTGCCACCAGCAGAGGGGAAATGGTAGGGTCCTATAGCAATCAGCCCCAGCATTTT
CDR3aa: CATSRGEMVGSYSNQPQHF

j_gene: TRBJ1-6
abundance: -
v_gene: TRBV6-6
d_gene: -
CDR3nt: TGTGCCAGCAGTGCCGAAATCAGGGTGATACACCACTTT
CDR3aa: CASSAEIRVIHHF

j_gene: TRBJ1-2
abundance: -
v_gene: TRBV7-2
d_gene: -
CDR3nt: TGTGCCAGCAGCGCACGACAGGCTTCCGGCTACACCTTC
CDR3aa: CASSARQASGYTF

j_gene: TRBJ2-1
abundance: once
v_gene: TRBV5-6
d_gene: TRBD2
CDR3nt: TGTGCCAGCAGCTTGGCCATAGCGGGGGGGCTCAATGAGCAGTTCTTC
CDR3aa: CASSLAIAGGLNEQFF

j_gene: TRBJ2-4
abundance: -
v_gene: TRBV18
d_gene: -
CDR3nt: TGTGCCAGCTCACGCGGGACAGCTAGTCGAGGAAACATTCAGTACTTC
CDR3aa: CASSRGTASRGNIQYF

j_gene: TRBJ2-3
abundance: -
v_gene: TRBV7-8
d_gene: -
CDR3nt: TGTGCCAGCAGCCTCCCCGTAAGGGACACAGATACGCAGTATTTT
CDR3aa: CASSLPVRDTDTQYF

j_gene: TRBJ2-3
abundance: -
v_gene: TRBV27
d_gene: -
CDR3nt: TGTGCCAGCAGTTTATCGGGCGGTCTCACAGATACGCAGTATTTT
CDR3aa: CASSLSGGLTDTQYF

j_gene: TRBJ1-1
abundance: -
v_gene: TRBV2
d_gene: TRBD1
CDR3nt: TGTGCCAGCGACAGGGGCGGGAACACTGAAGCTTTCTTT
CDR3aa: CASDRGGNTEAFF

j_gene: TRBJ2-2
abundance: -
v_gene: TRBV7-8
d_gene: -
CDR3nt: TGTGCCAGCAGCACAGGGACGGCGAACACCGGGGAGCTGTTTTTT
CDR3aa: CASSTGTANTGELFF

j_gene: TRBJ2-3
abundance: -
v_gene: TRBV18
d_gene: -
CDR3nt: TGTGCCAGCTCACCGTTGAACCCCCTCACACAAGGGGATACGCAGTATTTT
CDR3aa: CASSPLNPLTQGDTQYF

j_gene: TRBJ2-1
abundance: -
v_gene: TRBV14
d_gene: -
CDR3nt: TGTGCCAGCAGCCAAGATCTGGTTAATGAGCAGTTCTTC
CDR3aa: CASSQDLVNEQFF

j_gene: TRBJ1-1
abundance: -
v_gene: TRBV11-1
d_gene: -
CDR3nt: TGTGCCAGCAGCCTGGACGGGAACACTGAAGCTTTCTTT
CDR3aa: CASSLDGNTEAFF

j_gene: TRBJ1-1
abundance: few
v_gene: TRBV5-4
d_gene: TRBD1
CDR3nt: TGTGCCAGCAGACCAAGACAGGGAATGACTGAAGCTTTCTTT
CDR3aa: CASRPRQGMTEAFF

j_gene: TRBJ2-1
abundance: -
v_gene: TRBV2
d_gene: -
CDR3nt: TGTGCCACCAGGGGACCCTACAATGAGCAGTTCTTC
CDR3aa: CATRGPYNEQFF

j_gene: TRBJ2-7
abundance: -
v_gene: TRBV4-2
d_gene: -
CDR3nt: TGTGCCAGCAGCCAAGATCGGGGCTACGAGCAGTACTTC
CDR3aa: CASSQDRGYEQYF

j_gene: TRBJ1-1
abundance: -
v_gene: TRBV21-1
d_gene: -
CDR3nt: TGTGCCAGCAGCAAAGAGGACCGGATGGATACTGAAGCTTTCTTT
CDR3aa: CASSKEDRMDTEAFF

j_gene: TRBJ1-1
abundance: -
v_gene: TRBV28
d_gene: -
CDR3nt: TGTGCCAGCCAATCGGTGGGGTGGACTGAAGCTTTCTTT
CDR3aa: CASQSVGWTEAFF

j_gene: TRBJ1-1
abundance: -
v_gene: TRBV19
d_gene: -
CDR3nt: TGTGCCAGTAGTATAGATTTAAGGCCCGGGGGTACTGAAGCTTTCTTT
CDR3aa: CASSIDLRPGGTEAFF

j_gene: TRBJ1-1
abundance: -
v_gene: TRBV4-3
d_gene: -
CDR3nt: TGCGCCAGCAGCCAAGGGGTAGATGGCGCTCGTGAAGCTTTCTTT
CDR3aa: CASSQGVDGAREAFF

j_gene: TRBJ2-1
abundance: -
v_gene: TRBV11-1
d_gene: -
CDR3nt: TGTGCCAGCGTCGGCGGGGGCCGCTCCTACAATGAGCAGTTCTTC
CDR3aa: CASVGGGRSYNEQFF

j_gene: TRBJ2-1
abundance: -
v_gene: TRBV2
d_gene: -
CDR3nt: TGTGCCAGCAGTGTCGGGGGTACATCCTACAATGAGCAGTTCTTC
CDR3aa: CASSVGGTSYNEQFF

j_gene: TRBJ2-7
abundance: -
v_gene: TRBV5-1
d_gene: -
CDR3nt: TGCGCCAGCAGCTCCCTGGGGGCGTCGTTCTACGAGCAGTACTTC
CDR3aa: CASSSLGASFYEQYF

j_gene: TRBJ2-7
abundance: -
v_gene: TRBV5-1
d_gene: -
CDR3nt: TGCGCCAGCAGCTTGGTAGGTTACGAGCAGTACTTC
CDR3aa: CASSLVGYEQYF

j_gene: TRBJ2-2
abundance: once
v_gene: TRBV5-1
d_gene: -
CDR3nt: TGCGCCAGCAGCTTGGCCCAAACCACCGGGGAGCTGTTTTTT
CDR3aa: CASSLAQTTGELFF

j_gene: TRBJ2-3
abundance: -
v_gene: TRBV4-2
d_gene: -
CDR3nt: TGTGCCAGCAGCCAAGGAGAAGGCTCTGGACGGCTCCTCACAGATACGCAGTATTTT
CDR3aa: CASSQGEGSGRLLTDTQYF

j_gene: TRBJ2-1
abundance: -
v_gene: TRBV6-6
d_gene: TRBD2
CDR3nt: TGTGCCAGCAGTTCCCTCGCCAGGGAGGGGGAGCAGTTCTTC
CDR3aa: CASSSLAREGEQFF

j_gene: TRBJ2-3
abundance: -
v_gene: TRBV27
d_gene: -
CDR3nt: TGTGCCAGCAGACGACAGAGCACAGATACGCAGTATTTT
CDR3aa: CASRRQSTDTQYF

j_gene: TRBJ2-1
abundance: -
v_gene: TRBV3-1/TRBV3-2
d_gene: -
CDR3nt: TGTGCCAGCAGCCAAATGGGTAATGAGCAGTTCTTC
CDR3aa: CASSQMGNEQFF

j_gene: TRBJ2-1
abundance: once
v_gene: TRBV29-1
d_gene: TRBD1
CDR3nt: TGCAGCGTCCGCCAGACAGGGCCCTACAATGAGCAGTTCTTC
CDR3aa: CSVRQTGPYNEQFF

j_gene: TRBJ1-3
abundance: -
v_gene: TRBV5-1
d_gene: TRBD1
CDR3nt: TGCGCCAGCAGGAGAGTGACAGGGGGCCCTTCGGATGGAAACACCATATATTTT
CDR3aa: CASRRVTGGPSDGNTIYF

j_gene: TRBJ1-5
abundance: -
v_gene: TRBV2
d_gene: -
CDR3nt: TGTGCCAGCAGTGGGATAACTCAGCCCCAGCATTTT
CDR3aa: CASSGITQPQHF

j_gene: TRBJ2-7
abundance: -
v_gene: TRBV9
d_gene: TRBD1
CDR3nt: TGTGCCAGCAGCGTACGCCAGGGACAGCAATACGAGCAGTACTTC
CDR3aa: CASSVRQGQQYEQYF

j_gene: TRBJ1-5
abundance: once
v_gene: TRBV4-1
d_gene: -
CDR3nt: TGCGCCAGCAGCCAAGGGGCGGACCTTAGCAATCAGCCCCAGCATTTT
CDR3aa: CASSQGADLSNQPQHF

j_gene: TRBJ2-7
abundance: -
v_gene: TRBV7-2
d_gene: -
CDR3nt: TGTGCCAGCAGCTTAGGGGGGAATTTTGGTGGCGAGCAGTACTTC
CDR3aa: CASSLGGNFGGEQYF

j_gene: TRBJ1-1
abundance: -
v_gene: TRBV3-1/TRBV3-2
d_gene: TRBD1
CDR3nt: TGTGCCAGCAGCCCCTGGACAGGGCTCACTGAAGCTTTCTTT
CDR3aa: CASSPWTGLTEAFF

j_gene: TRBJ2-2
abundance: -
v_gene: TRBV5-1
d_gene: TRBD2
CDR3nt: TGCGCCAGCAGCCCCACTAGCGGGGGGAACACCGGGGAGCTGTTTTTT
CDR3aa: CASSPTSGGNTGELFF

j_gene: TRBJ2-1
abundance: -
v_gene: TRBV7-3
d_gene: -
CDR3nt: TGTGCCAGCAGCCCCCCCGGGACGGCCTCTTACAATGAGCAGTTCTTC
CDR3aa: CASSPPGTASYNEQFF

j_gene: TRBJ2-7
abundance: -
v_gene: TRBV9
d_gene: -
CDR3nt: TGTGCCAGCAGCGTAGGTGACGGGTCCTACGAGCAGTACTTC
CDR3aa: CASSVGDGSYEQYF

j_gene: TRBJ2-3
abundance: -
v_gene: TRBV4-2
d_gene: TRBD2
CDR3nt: TGTGCCAGCAGCCAAGATACTAGCGGGGGCACAGATACGCAGTATTTT
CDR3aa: CASSQDTSGGTDTQYF

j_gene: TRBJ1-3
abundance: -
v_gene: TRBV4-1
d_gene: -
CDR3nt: TGCGCCAGCAGCCAAGTCAAGGAGCCCGTTCCTGGAAACACCATATATTTT
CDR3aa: CASSQVKEPVPGNTIYF

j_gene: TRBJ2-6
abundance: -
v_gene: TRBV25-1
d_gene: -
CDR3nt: TGTGCCAGCAGTGAGGCAGGGGCGCGTGGGGCCAACGTCCTGACTTTC
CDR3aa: CASSEAGARGANVLTF

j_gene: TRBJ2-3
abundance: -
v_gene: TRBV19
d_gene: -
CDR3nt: TGTGCCAGTAGGCAGGGTATCACAGATACGCAGTATTTT
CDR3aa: CASRQGITDTQYF

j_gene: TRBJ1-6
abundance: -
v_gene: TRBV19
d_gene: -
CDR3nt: TGTGCCAGTAGTGACTCGGCCCAAGATTCACCCCTCCACTTT
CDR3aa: CASSDSAQDSPLHF